This is a list of T cell receptor beta chains from one sample in a study of blood T cell repertoires in COVID-19. Here immunoSEQ multiplex PCR was the method, and the copy in TCRdb shows in-frame clones only, minus some. The profile shows fewer than 400,000 clones, 90% of them singletons. Sequenced sample: PBMCs or T cells enriched from blood (not recorded which). The receptor set was obtained from a woman in her thirties who had been exposed to COVID-19. Each CDR3 is given with its conserved first and last residue. Each record gives: D gene, J gene, clone size, V gene, CDR3 protein, CDR3 DNA. The D gene is left open where the match is weak. The size of a clone is reported for some rows only, either as once, few or many, or as a class for expanded clones.

d_call: TRBD2; j_call: TRBJ2-1; clone_size: -; v_call: TRBV5-1; cdr3_aa: CASSLSTSGGSNEQFF; cdr3_nt: TGCGCCAGCAGCTTGAGTACTAGCGGGGGTAGCAATGAGCAGTTCTTC
d_call: TRBD1; j_call: TRBJ2-2; clone_size: -; v_call: TRBV7-7; cdr3_aa: CASSLDRGPTGELFF; cdr3_nt: TGTGCCAGCAGCTTGGACAGGGGCCCCACCGGGGAGCTGTTTTTT
d_call: -; j_call: TRBJ1-6; clone_size: -; v_call: TRBV11-2; cdr3_aa: CASSLWHKNSPLHF; cdr3_nt: TGTGCCAGCAGCTTATGGCATAAAAATTCACCCCTCCACTTT
d_call: -; j_call: TRBJ2-7; clone_size: -; v_call: TRBV5-3; cdr3_aa: CARPTPGQPFPYEQYF; cdr3_nt: TGTGCCAGGCCGACCCCCGGACAGCCATTTCCCTACGAGCAGTACTTC
d_call: -; j_call: TRBJ1-6; clone_size: once; v_call: TRBV2; cdr3_aa: CASSERGGDSPLHF; cdr3_nt: TGTGCCAGCAGTGAAAGGGGGGGGGATTCACCCCTCCACTTT
d_call: TRBD1; j_call: TRBJ1-1; clone_size: -; v_call: TRBV30; cdr3_aa: CAWSTGRTEAFF; cdr3_nt: TGTGCCTGGTCGACAGGGCGGACTGAAGCTTTCTTT
d_call: -; j_call: TRBJ1-2; clone_size: -; v_call: TRBV2; cdr3_aa: CASSAVAGYGYTF; cdr3_nt: TGTGCCAGCAGTGCAGTTGCAGGCTATGGCTACACCTTC
d_call: -; j_call: TRBJ2-4; clone_size: -; v_call: TRBV6-5; cdr3_aa: CASSYGVLGGVQYF; cdr3_nt: TGTGCCAGCAGTTACGGAGTTCTGGGGGGTGTTCAGTACTTC
d_call: -; j_call: TRBJ2-7; clone_size: -; v_call: TRBV6-5; cdr3_aa: CASSQPQTSPEQYF; cdr3_nt: TGTGCCAGCAGTCAACCTCAGACTAGTCCCGAGCAGTACTTC
d_call: -; j_call: TRBJ2-1; clone_size: -; v_call: TRBV19; cdr3_aa: CASSIRNSQFYNEQFF; cdr3_nt: TGTGCCAGTAGTATCCGAAATAGCCAGTTCTACAATGAGCAGTTCTTC
d_call: -; j_call: TRBJ2-2; clone_size: -; v_call: TRBV7-2; cdr3_aa: CASRTGHSNTGELFF; cdr3_nt: TGTGCCAGCAGAACAGGGCATTCGAACACCGGGGAGCTGTTTTTT
d_call: TRBD1; j_call: TRBJ2-5; clone_size: few; v_call: TRBV6-4; cdr3_aa: CASSPGPGGGQETQYF; cdr3_nt: TGTGCCAGCAGCCCCGGGCCAGGGGGTGGCCAAGAGACCCAGTACTTC
d_call: TRBD1; j_call: TRBJ2-4; clone_size: -; v_call: TRBV6-5; cdr3_aa: CASSPRGRTGNIQYF; cdr3_nt: TGTGCCAGCAGTCCGAGGGGCAGGACAGGAAACATTCAGTACTTC
d_call: -; j_call: TRBJ2-2; clone_size: -; v_call: TRBV2; cdr3_aa: CASSVGQGSNTGELFF; cdr3_nt: TGTGCCAGCAGCGTGGGGCAGGGTAGCAACACCGGGGAGCTGTTTTTT
d_call: -; j_call: TRBJ1-3; clone_size: -; v_call: TRBV3-1/TRBV3-2; cdr3_aa: CASSYTSGNTIYF; cdr3_nt: TGTGCCAGCAGCTACACCTCTGGAAACACCATATATTTT
d_call: TRBD1; j_call: TRBJ2-3; clone_size: -; v_call: TRBV2; cdr3_aa: CASRRGTGGSADTQYF; cdr3_nt: TGTGCCAGCCGGAGAGGGACAGGGGGCAGCGCAGATACGCAGTATTTT
d_call: -; j_call: TRBJ1-1; clone_size: -; v_call: TRBV7-9; cdr3_aa: CASSLESGYTEAFF; cdr3_nt: TGTGCCAGCAGCTTAGAATCCGGGTATACTGAAGCTTTCTTT
d_call: -; j_call: TRBJ2-7; clone_size: few; v_call: TRBV27; cdr3_aa: CASSLGLGGGEQYF; cdr3_nt: TGTGCCAGCAGTTTAGGGCTAGGGGGTGGTGAGCAGTACTTC
d_call: -; j_call: TRBJ2-7; clone_size: -; v_call: TRBV9; cdr3_aa: CASSSGGQGFYEQYF; cdr3_nt: TGTGCCAGCAGCTCAGGGGGGCAGGGTTTTTACGAGCAGTACTTC
d_call: -; j_call: TRBJ1-1; clone_size: -; v_call: TRBV6-5; cdr3_aa: CASSYGSGRSEAFF; cdr3_nt: TGTGCCAGCAGTTACGGCTCAGGAAGGTCTGAAGCTTTCTTT
d_call: -; j_call: TRBJ1-5; clone_size: -; v_call: TRBV9; cdr3_aa: CASSVIQPQHF; cdr3_nt: TGTGCCAGCAGCGTTATTCAGCCCCAGCATTTT
d_call: TRBD2; j_call: TRBJ2-5; clone_size: once; v_call: TRBV5-4; cdr3_aa: CASSLGGSGRGETQYF; cdr3_nt: TGTGCCAGCAGCTTGGGTGGTTCGGGGAGGGGAGAGACCCAGTACTTC
d_call: -; j_call: TRBJ2-3; clone_size: -; v_call: TRBV7-7; cdr3_aa: CASSPGGSGLGTDTQYF; cdr3_nt: TGTGCCAGCAGCCCAGGGGGGTCAGGCCTGGGGACAGATACGCAGTATTTT
d_call: -; j_call: TRBJ1-1; clone_size: few; v_call: TRBV3-1/TRBV3-2; cdr3_aa: CASSIMNTEAFF; cdr3_nt: TGTGCCAGCAGCATCATGAACACTGAAGCTTTCTTT
d_call: -; j_call: TRBJ1-1; clone_size: -; v_call: TRBV19; cdr3_aa: CASSLMNTEAFF; cdr3_nt: TGTGCCAGTAGTCTTATGAACACTGAAGCTTTCTTT
d_call: TRBD1; j_call: TRBJ1-6; clone_size: -; v_call: TRBV11-2; cdr3_aa: CASSLLGTGDTLHF; cdr3_nt: TGTGCCAGCAGCTTATTGGGGACAGGGGATACCCTCCACTTT
d_call: TRBD1; j_call: TRBJ2-7; clone_size: -; v_call: TRBV9; cdr3_aa: CASSTGVVHEQYF; cdr3_nt: TGTGCCAGCAGCACAGGGGTAGTCCACGAGCAGTACTTC
d_call: -; j_call: TRBJ1-1; clone_size: few; v_call: TRBV7-6; cdr3_aa: CASRLDTNTEAFF; cdr3_nt: TGTGCCAGCAGACTTGACACCAACACTGAAGCTTTCTTT
d_call: -; j_call: TRBJ2-3; clone_size: -; v_call: TRBV2; cdr3_aa: CASSDLTATDTQYF; cdr3_nt: TGTGCCAGCAGTGATTTAACAGCCACAGATACGCAGTATTTT
d_call: -; j_call: TRBJ2-3; clone_size: -; v_call: TRBV9; cdr3_aa: CASSVDRQTSTDTQYF; cdr3_nt: TGTGCCAGCAGCGTAGACAGGCAGACTAGCACAGATACGCAGTATTTT
d_call: -; j_call: TRBJ1-2; clone_size: -; v_call: TRBV3-1/TRBV3-2; cdr3_aa: CASSLLAWRNYGYTF; cdr3_nt: TGTGCCAGCAGCCTCCTAGCGTGGCGGAACTATGGCTACACCTTC
d_call: -; j_call: TRBJ1-6; clone_size: -; v_call: TRBV18; cdr3_aa: CASSPGLINSPLHF; cdr3_nt: TGTGCCAGCTCACCAGGGCTGATTAATTCACCCCTCCACTTT
d_call: -; j_call: TRBJ1-2; clone_size: -; v_call: TRBV12-3/TRBV12-4; cdr3_aa: CASSAAGVYTF; cdr3_nt: TGTGCCAGCAGCGCCGCGGGGGTCTACACCTTC
d_call: TRBD1; j_call: TRBJ1-2; clone_size: -; v_call: TRBV3-1/TRBV3-2; cdr3_aa: CASSPTGGRDYGYTF; cdr3_nt: TGTGCCAGCAGCCCCACAGGGGGCAGGGACTATGGCTACACCTTC
d_call: -; j_call: TRBJ1-2; clone_size: -; v_call: TRBV10-3; cdr3_aa: CAILVGGDGYTF; cdr3_nt: TGTGCCATTCTGGTAGGGGGAGACGGCTACACCTTC
d_call: -; j_call: TRBJ1-1; clone_size: -; v_call: TRBV19; cdr3_aa: CASSILGDTEAFF; cdr3_nt: TGTGCCAGTAGTATTCTAGGGGACACTGAAGCTTTCTTT
d_call: -; j_call: TRBJ2-5; clone_size: -; v_call: TRBV19; cdr3_aa: CASSSEETQYF; cdr3_nt: TGTGCCAGTAGTTCGGAAGAGACCCAGTACTTC
d_call: TRBD1; j_call: TRBJ1-4; clone_size: -; v_call: TRBV7-9; cdr3_aa: CASSSRGQGNDEKLFF; cdr3_nt: TGTGCCAGCAGCTCCCGAGGACAGGGGAACGATGAAAAACTGTTTTTT
d_call: -; j_call: TRBJ1-4; clone_size: -; v_call: TRBV5-1; cdr3_aa: CASSLEGLNEKLFF; cdr3_nt: TGCGCCAGCAGCTTGGAGGGGTTGAACGAAAAACTGTTTTTT
d_call: -; j_call: TRBJ1-4; clone_size: -; v_call: TRBV19; cdr3_aa: CASSIFRGGTNEKLFF; cdr3_nt: TGTGCCAGTAGTATCTTTCGAGGGGGTACTAATGAAAAACTGTTTTTT
d_call: TRBD2; j_call: TRBJ2-5; clone_size: -; v_call: TRBV14; cdr3_aa: CASSQLAAQETQYF; cdr3_nt: TGTGCCAGCAGCCAGCTAGCGGCACAAGAGACCCAGTACTTC
d_call: -; j_call: TRBJ1-5; clone_size: once; v_call: TRBV19; cdr3_aa: CASEDFGRGQPQHF; cdr3_nt: TGTGCCAGCGAGGACTTCGGACGTGGTCAGCCCCAGCATTTT
d_call: -; j_call: TRBJ1-1; clone_size: -; v_call: TRBV5-6; cdr3_aa: CASSLAGVRGTEAFF; cdr3_nt: TGTGCCAGCAGCTTGGCCGGGGTGCGGGGAACTGAAGCTTTCTTT
d_call: TRBD1; j_call: TRBJ2-6; clone_size: -; v_call: TRBV6-2/TRBV6-3; cdr3_aa: CASSRDRASGANVLTF; cdr3_nt: TGTGCCAGCAGCCGGGACAGGGCCTCTGGGGCCAACGTCCTGACTTTC
d_call: -; j_call: TRBJ1-2; clone_size: once; v_call: TRBV5-1; cdr3_aa: CASQVGRTGWGYTF; cdr3_nt: TGCGCCAGCCAAGTGGGCAGGACTGGCTGGGGCTACACCTTC
d_call: -; j_call: TRBJ1-2; clone_size: -; v_call: TRBV15; cdr3_aa: CATSRGAGDGYTF; cdr3_nt: TGTGCCACCAGCAGAGGGGCAGGGGACGGCTACACCTTC
d_call: -; j_call: TRBJ1-4; clone_size: -; v_call: TRBV6-6; cdr3_aa: CASSRQAPGEKLFF; cdr3_nt: TGTGCCAGCAGCCGACAGGCCCCGGGGGAAAAACTGTTTTTT
d_call: TRBD1; j_call: TRBJ1-2; clone_size: -; v_call: TRBV19; cdr3_aa: CASSSGQGAYGYTF; cdr3_nt: TGTGCCAGTAGTTCGGGACAGGGGGCTTATGGCTACACCTTC
d_call: -; j_call: TRBJ2-3; clone_size: -; v_call: TRBV19; cdr3_aa: CASTVNRATDTQYF; cdr3_nt: TGTGCCTCTACAGTTAACAGGGCAACAGATACGCAGTATTTT
d_call: -; j_call: TRBJ1-2; clone_size: few; v_call: TRBV9; cdr3_aa: CASSALAGGHFGYTF; cdr3_nt: TGTGCCAGCAGCGCATTGGCGGGGGGGCATTTTGGCTACACCTTC
d_call: -; j_call: TRBJ2-2; clone_size: -; v_call: TRBV3-1/TRBV3-2; cdr3_aa: CASSRSAGPQNTGELFF; cdr3_nt: TGTGCCAGCAGCCGCTCCGCGGGACCGCAGAACACCGGGGAGCTGTTTTTT
d_call: TRBD1; j_call: TRBJ2-5; clone_size: -; v_call: TRBV5-1; cdr3_aa: CASAGQERETQYF; cdr3_nt: TGCGCCAGCGCAGGACAGGAACGAGAGACCCAGTACTTC
d_call: TRBD1; j_call: TRBJ1-2; clone_size: -; v_call: TRBV5-6; cdr3_aa: CASSLQRTGDYGYTF; cdr3_nt: TGTGCCAGCAGCTTGCAAAGGACAGGGGACTATGGCTACACCTTC
d_call: TRBD1; j_call: TRBJ1-2; clone_size: -; v_call: TRBV4-1; cdr3_aa: CASSPTRGTGVYGYMGYTF; cdr3_nt: TGCGCCAGCAGTCCAACCCGGGGGACAGGAGTTTACGGCTATATGGGCTACACCTTC
d_call: -; j_call: TRBJ1-5; clone_size: -; v_call: TRBV7-2; cdr3_aa: CASSLGQDNQPQHF; cdr3_nt: TGTGCCAGCAGCTTGGGCCAGGACAATCAGCCCCAGCATTTT